The source of this T cell receptor (beta chain) is a study of cytomegalovirus exposure and HLA in healthy donors. V lost 0 bases and J lost 3; bases outside the gene matches: 3. The germline gives CDR1 SGHDN, CDR2 FVKESK. The CDR3 sequence is 16 residues long. A multiplex PCR was run with 60 Vbeta primers and 13 Jbeta primers. TCRdb's copy holds only in-frame clones and misses some; the assay was immunoSEQ multiplex PCR. The top ten clones hold approximately 6.3% of a sample with approximately 190,000 clones, around 86% of them seen once. The genes are TRBV14 and TRBJ1-5; 9 bases match TRBD1. The clonotype comes from a man in his forties or fifties in good health and CMV-seropositive. The source material was PBMCs. Written as DNA, the CDR3 is TGTGCCAGCAGCCAAGATCGGACAGGGGCCAATCAGCCCCAGCATTTT. The encoded protein is CASSQDRTGANQPQHF.